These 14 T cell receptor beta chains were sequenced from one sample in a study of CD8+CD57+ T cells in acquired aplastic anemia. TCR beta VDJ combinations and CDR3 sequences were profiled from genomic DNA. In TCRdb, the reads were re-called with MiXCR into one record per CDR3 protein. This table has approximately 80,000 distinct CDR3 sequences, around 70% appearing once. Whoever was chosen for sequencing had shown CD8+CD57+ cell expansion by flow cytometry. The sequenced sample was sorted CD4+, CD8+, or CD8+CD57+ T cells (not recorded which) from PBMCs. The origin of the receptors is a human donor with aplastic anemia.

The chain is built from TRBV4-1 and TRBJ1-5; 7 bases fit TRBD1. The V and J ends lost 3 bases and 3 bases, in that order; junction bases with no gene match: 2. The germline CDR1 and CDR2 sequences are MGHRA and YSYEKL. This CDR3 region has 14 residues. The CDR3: CASSQGQSNQPQHF. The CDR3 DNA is TGCGCCAGCAGCCAGGGACAGTCCAATCAGCCCCAGCATTTT.

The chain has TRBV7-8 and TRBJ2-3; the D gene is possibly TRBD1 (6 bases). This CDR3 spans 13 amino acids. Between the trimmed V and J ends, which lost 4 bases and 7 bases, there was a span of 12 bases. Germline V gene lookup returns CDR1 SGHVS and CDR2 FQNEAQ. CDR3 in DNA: TGTGCCAGCAGCTCCACAGGGACAAATACGCAGTATTTT. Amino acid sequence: CASSSTGTNTQYF.

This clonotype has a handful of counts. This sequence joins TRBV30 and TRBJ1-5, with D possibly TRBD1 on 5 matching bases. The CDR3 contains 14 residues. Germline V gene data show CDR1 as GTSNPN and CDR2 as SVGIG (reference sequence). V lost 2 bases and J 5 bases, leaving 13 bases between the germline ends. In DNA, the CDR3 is TGTGCCTGGAGTACGGGGACGGGAGATCAGCCCCAGCATTTT. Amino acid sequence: CAWSTGTGDQPQHF.

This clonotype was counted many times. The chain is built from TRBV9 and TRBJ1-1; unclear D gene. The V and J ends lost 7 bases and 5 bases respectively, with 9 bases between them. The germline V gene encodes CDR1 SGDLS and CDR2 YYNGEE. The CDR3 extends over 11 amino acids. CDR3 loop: CASGEGTEAFF. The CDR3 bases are TGTGCCAGCGGGGAGGGAACTGAAGCTTTCTTT.

CDR3 in amino acids: CASIPGSAGGYEQYF. The CDR3 DNA is TGTGCCAGCATACCAGGGTCCGCTGGGGGCTACGAGCAGTACTTC. This chain connects TRBV2 to TRBJ2-7; D may be TRBD1 or TRBD2 (5 bases each). The germline V gene has CDR1 SNHLY and CDR2 FYNNEI. This CDR3 has 15 residues. Trimming removed 7 bases from V and 3 bases from J, with 19 bases in between.

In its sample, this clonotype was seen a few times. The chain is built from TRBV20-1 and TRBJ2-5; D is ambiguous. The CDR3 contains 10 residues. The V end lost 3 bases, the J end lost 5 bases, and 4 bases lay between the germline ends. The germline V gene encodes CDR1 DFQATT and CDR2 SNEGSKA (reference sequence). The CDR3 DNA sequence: TGCAGTGCTAGCACCGAGACCCAGTACTTC. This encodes CSASTETQYF.

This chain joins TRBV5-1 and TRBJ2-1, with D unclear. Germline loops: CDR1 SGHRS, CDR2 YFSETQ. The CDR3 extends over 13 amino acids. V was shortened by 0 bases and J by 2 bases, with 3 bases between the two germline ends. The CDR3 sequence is CASSLATYNEQFF. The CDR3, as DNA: TGCGCCAGCAGCTTGGCTACCTACAATGAGCAGTTCTTC.

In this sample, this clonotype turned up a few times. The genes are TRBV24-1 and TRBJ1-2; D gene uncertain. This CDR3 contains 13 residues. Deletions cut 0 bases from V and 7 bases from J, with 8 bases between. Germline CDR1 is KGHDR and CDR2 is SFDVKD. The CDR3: CATSDLWGSGYTF. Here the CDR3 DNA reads TGTGCCACCAGTGATTTGTGGGGATCTGGCTACACCTTC.

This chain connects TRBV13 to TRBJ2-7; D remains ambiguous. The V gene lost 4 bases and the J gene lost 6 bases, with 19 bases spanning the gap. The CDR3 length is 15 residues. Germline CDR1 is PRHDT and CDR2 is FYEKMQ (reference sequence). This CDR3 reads CASSSRVGGFGEQYF. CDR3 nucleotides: TGTGCCAGCAGCTCCCGAGTGGGTGGGTTCGGCGAGCAGTACTTC.

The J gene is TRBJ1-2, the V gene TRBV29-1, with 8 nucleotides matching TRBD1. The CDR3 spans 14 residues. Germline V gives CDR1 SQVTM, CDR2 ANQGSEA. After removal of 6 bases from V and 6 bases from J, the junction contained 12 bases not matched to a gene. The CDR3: CSVVSPGGANGYTF. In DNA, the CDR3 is TGCAGCGTCGTTTCCCCAGGGGGCGCGAATGGCTACACCTTC. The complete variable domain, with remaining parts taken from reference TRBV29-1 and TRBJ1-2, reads SAVISQKPSRDICQRGTSLTIQCQVDSQVTMMFWYRQQPGQSLTLIATANQGSEATYESGFVIDKFPISRPNLTFSTLTVSNMSPEDSSIYLCSVVSPGGANGYTFGSGTRLTVV.

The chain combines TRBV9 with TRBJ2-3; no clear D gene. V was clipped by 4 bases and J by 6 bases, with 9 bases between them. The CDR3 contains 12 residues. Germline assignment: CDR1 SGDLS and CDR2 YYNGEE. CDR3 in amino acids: CASSQPADTQYF. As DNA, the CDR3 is TGTGCCAGCAGCCAGCCCGCGGATACGCAGTATTTT.

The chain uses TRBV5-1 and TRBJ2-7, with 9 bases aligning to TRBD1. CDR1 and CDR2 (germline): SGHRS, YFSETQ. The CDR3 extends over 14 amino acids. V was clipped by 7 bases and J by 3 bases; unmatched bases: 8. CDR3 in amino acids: CASHRQGGDYEQYF. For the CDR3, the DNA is TGCGCCAGCCACCGACAGGGGGGTGACTACGAGCAGTACTTC.

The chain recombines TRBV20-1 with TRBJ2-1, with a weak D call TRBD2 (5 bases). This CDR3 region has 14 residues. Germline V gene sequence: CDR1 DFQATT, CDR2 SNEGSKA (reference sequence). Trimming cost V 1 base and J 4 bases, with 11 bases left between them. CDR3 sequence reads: CSARGLNIYNEQFF. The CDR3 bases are TGCAGTGCTAGAGGACTAAACATTTACAATGAGCAGTTCTTC.

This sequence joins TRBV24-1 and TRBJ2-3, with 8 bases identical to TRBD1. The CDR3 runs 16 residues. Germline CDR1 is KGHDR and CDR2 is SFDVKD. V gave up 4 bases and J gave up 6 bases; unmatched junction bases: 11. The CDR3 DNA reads TGTGCCACCAGTGACTCCGGACAGGGCCGGGCTGATACGCAGTATTTT. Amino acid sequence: CATSDSGQGRADTQYF.